This T cell receptor (beta chain) was sequenced during a study of T cell responses to AZD1222 COVID-19 vaccine. Points from the study as a whole: Possibly, clonal diversity was underestimated; donors were largely white British and included more females. Increased Spike-specific TCR breadth and depth were observed after two AZD1222 doses.

As to this clone: The antigen remains undetermined.

Data came from immunoSEQ multiplex PCR; TCRdb stores just in-frame clones and leaves some out. The sample includes some 140,000 clones, around 90% seen only once; the top ten take around 3.2%. V shed 1 base and J shed 2 bases, with 9 bases lying between them. Per germline, CDR1 SGHVS and CDR2 FQNEAQ. CDR3 size: 14 residues. V gene TRBV7-8 combines with J gene TRBJ2-7, with D maybe TRBD2 (5 bases). The starting material was peripheral blood, obtained on day 0 of AZD1222 vaccination. The sequence came from an adult in good health. CDR3 coding DNA: TGTGCCAGCAGCTTAGGGGCACTAGCCTACGAGCAGTACTTC. It encodes CASSLGALAYEQYF.